This T cell receptor beta chain was captured by sequencing in a study of B cell selection in AIRE deficiency. General study findings and limits: Only about 9.3% of a few thousand shared Treg sequences were patient-specific; roughly 30% healthy-specific. AIRE-deficient Tconv and Treg repertoires matched healthy donors in TCRBV, CDR3 length, diversity.

Conventional CD4 T cells were sorted as CD4+CD127+ cells. Methods used by the authors: Conventional T cell pools: some 110,000 distinct patient, fewer than 150,000 donor TCRbeta sequences. Assay used: immunoSEQ multiplex PCR; TCRdb lists only in-frame clones, some missing. The DNA gave D and trimming, while V, J and clone size come from that table. The data hold about 25,000 clones, with approximately 96% observed a single time. Comment on this clone: Antigen specificity is unknown.

The source is a human donor with AIRE deficiency. Sequencing used conventional CD4+ T cells sorted from PBMCs.

CDR3 coding DNA: TGTGCCATCGGAGGCCCAACCTACGAGCAGTACTTC. This sequence encodes CAIGGPTYEQYF. The V and J genes are TRBV10-3 and TRBJ2-7, with a possible D match to TRBD2 (5 bases). With 8 bases removed from V and 2 bases from J, the gap between germline ends came to 10 bases. The CDR3 loop spans 12 amino acids. Germline V gene data show CDR1 as ENHRY and CDR2 as SYGVKD.